Reported below is one TCR beta chain. The authors' processing: Reference gene primer amplification gave nucleated cell count estimates. Clones were sequenced by immunoSEQ multiplex PCR, and TCRdb holds only the in-frame ones, with some missing. The V and J calls and clone size come from that table; D and trimming were worked out from the DNA. The sample consists of approximately 35,000 clones, about 87% of them appearing once. The record originates from a study of blood T cell repertoires in COVID-19. Study at large: The cDNA or gDNA used as material had been derived from T cells, B-cell-depleted T cells, or PBMCs.

This clonotype was sampled from a human donor in a cohort sampled during active COVID-19. Sequenced: peripheral blood.

The DNA for the CDR3 is TGTGCCAGCAGCCCAACGCAGGGGAACTATGGCTACACCTTC. This sequence encodes CASSPTQGNYGYTF. This sequence joins TRBV7-2 and TRBJ1-2; TRBD1 is a possible D gene (6 bases). The ends were cut back, 5 bases at V and 2 bases at J, with 12 bases in the middle. Germline CDR1 and CDR2: SGHTA and FQGNSA. The CDR3 covers 14 residues.